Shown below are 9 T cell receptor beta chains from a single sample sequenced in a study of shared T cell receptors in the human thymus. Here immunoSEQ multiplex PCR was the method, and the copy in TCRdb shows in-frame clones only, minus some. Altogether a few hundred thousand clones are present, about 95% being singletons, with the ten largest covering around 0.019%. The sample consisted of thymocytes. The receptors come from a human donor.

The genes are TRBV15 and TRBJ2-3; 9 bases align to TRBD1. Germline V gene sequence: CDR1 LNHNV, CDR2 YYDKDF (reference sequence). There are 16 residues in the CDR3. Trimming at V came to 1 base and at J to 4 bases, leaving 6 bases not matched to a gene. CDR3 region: CATSRVETGGSDTQYF. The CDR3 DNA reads TGTGCCACCAGCAGAGTCGAGACAGGGGGATCAGATACGCAGTATTTT.

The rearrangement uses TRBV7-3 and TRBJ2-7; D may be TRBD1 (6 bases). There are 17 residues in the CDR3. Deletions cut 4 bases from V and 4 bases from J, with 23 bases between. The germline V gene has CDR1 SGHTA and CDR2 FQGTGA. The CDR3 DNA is TGTGCCAGCAGCTGGCTGGGGGCCAGCGCTATGAATTACGAGCAGTACTTC. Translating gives CASSWLGASAMNYEQYF.

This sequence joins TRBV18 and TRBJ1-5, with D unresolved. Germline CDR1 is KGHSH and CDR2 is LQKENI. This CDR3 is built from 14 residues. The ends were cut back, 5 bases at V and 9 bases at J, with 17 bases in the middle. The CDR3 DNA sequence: TGTGCCAGCTCATTAGGACCATCTAGTCCGCCCCAGCATTTT. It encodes CASSLGPSSPPQHF.

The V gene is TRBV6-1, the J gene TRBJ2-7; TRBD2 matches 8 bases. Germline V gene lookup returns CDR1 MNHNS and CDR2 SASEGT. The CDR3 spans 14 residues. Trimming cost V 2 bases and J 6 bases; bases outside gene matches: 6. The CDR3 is CASSESGTRREQYF. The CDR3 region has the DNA TGTGCCAGCAGTGAATCTGGGACTAGGCGCGAGCAGTACTTC.

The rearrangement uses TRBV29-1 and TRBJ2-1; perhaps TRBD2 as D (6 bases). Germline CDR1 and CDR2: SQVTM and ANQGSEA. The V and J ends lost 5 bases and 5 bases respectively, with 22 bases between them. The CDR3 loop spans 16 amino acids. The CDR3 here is CSVFPRVTRENNEQFF. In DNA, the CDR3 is TGCAGCGTTTTCCCGCGGGTGACTAGGGAAAACAATGAGCAGTTCTTC.

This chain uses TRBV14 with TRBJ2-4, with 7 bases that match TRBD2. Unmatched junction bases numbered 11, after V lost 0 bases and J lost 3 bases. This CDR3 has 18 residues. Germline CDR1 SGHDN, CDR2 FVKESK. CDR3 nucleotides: TGTGCCAGCAGCCAAGAAGGGAGGGAGAAGGCTGGCAAAAACATTCAGTACTTC. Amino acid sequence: CASSQEGREKAGKNIQYF.

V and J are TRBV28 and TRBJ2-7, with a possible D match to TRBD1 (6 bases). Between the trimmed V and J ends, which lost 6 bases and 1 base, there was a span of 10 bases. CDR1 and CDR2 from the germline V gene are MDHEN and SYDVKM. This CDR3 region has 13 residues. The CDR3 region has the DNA TGTGCCAGCAGGGAAGGACAGTCCTACGAGCAGTACTTC. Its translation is CASREGQSYEQYF.

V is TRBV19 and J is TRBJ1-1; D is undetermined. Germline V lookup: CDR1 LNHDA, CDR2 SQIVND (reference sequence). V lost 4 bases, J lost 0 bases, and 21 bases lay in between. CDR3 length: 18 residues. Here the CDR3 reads CASSTLGWRAEMNTEAFF. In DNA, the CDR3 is TGTGCCAGTAGTACCCTCGGTTGGCGGGCCGAAATGAACACTGAAGCTTTCTTT.

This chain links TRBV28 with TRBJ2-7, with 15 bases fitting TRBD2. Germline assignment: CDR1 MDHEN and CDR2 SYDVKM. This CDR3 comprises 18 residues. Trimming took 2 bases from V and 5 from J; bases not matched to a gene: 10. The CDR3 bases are TGTGCCAGCAGTTTAGAGGGTGGGGGGACTAGCGGGAGGAACGAGCAGTACTTC. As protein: CASSLEGGGTSGRNEQYF.